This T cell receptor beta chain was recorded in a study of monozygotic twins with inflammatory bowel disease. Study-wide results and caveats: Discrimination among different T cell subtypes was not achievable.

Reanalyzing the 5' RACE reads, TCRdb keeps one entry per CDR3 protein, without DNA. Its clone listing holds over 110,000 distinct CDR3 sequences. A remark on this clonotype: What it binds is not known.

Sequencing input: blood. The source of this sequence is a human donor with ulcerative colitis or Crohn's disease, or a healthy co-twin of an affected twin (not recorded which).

CDR3 sequence reads: CASSFYRQAATNEKLFF. The gene calls are TRBV12-3 or TRBV12-4 and TRBJ1-4; the TCRdb D gene call, TRBD1, has no DNA to confirm it. The length of the CDR3 is 17 residues.